These 22 T cell receptor beta chains originate from one sample sequenced in a study of blood T cell repertoires in COVID-19. This table comes from immunoSEQ multiplex PCR, and its TCRdb copy is limited to in-frame clones, with some not included. Of 100,000 to 150,000 clones in the sample, roughly 85% are singletons; the top ten hold approximately 25%. Sequenced material: peripheral blood. These receptors were obtained from a human donor in a cohort sampled during active COVID-19.

V is TRBV3-1 (or the pseudogene TRBV3-2) and J is TRBJ2-5; 13 bases map to TRBD2. The CDR3 length is 19 residues. After removal of 0 bases from V and 2 bases from J, the junction contained 9 bases not matched to a gene. CDR1 and CDR2 (germline): LGHDT, YNNKEL (reference sequence). CDR3 DNA sequence: TGTGCCAGCAGCCAAGAGCCCGGGACTAGCGGGGAGATACAAGAGACCCAGTACTTC. Translating it yields CASSQEPGTSGEIQETQYF.

V is TRBV11-2 and J is TRBJ2-5; D perhaps matches TRBD1 (6 bases). The CDR3 length is 16 residues. Germline CDR1 is SGHAT and CDR2 is FQNNGV. Trimming stripped 5 bases from V and 4 bases from J, with 20 bases between. CDR3 amino acids: CASSPVSAGAGETQYF. The DNA for the CDR3 is TGTGCCAGCAGCCCGGTCTCGGCAGGGGCGGGAGAGACCCAGTACTTC.

This rearrangement joins TRBV7-9 to TRBJ1-1; no clear D. Germline CDR1 reads SEHNR; CDR2 reads FQNEAQ (reference sequence). V was clipped by 2 bases and J by 11 bases, with 15 bases between them. There are 13 residues in the CDR3. CDR3 sequence reads: CASSLPPGGRAFF. CDR3 coding DNA: TGTGCCAGCAGCTTACCACCCGGAGGTCGGGCTTTCTTT.

V is TRBV5-1 and J is TRBJ2-7; D is perhaps TRBD1 (6 bases). Germline lookup yields CDR1 SGHRS and CDR2 YFSETQ. The CDR3 totals 15 residues. V was trimmed by 3 bases and J by 6 bases, leaving 19 bases between them. The CDR3 protein is CASSWGQGVPSEQYF. The DNA of the CDR3 is TGCGCCAGCAGCTGGGGACAAGGGGTGCCATCCGAGCAGTACTTC. Full variable domain (remainder filled in from reference TRBV5-1 and TRBJ2-7): KAGVTQTPRYLIKTRGQQVTLSCSPISGHRSVSWYQQTPGQGLQFLFEYFSETQRNKGNFPGRFSGRQFSNSRSEMNVSTLELGDSALYLCASSWGQGVPSEQYFGPGTRLTVT.

The chain recombines TRBV9 with TRBJ2-5, with TRBD2 matching over 15 bases. The V and J ends lost 3 bases and 5 bases, in that order; junction bases with no gene match: 8. The CDR3 is 17 amino acids. Germline V lookup: CDR1 SGDLS, CDR2 YYNGEE. This CDR3 is CASSGGWTSGGAETQYF. The CDR3 coding sequence is TGTGCCAGCAGCGGAGGATGGACTAGCGGGGGGGCGGAGACCCAGTACTTC.

The chain joins TRBV6-5 to TRBJ2-1, with TRBD1 matching 7 bases. Trimming cost V 5 bases and J 0 bases; bases outside gene matches: 4. Germline V CDR1 and CDR2: MNHEY, SVGAGI. This CDR3 comprises 15 residues. This CDR3 reads CASSQDRSSYNEQFF. CDR3 DNA sequence: TGTGCCAGCAGTCAGGACAGGAGCTCCTACAATGAGCAGTTCTTC.

The J gene is TRBJ2-7, the V gene TRBV7-9; 10 bases match TRBD2. Unmatched junction bases numbered 8, after V lost 3 bases and J lost 6 bases. The CDR3 contains 15 residues. The V gene's germline CDR1 is SEHNR and CDR2 FQNEAQ (reference sequence). In DNA, the CDR3 is TGTGCCAGCAGCTTGACGGCTAGCGGGAGAGGCGAGCAGTACTTC. This gives the protein CASSLTASGRGEQYF.

V usage is TRBV27 and J usage is TRBJ2-2; no clear D gene. Per the germline V gene, CDR1 is MNHEY and CDR2 is SMNVEV (reference sequence). V dropped 2 bases and J dropped 3 bases, with 13 bases sitting between them. CDR3 size: 16 residues. The CDR3 region has the DNA TGTGCCAGCAGTTTAGGCGGTTGGTACGACACCGGGGAGCTGTTTTTT. Protein product: CASSLGGWYDTGELFF.

In its sample, this clone was seen a few times. The chain is built from TRBV7-3 and TRBJ2-7; 10 nucleotides line up with TRBD1. Germline CDR1 reads SGHTA; CDR2 reads FQGTGA. There are 14 residues in the CDR3. The V gene end was trimmed by 5 bases and the J gene end by 2 bases; junction bases not matched to a gene: 3. The CDR3 spells CASSQGQGPYEQYF. CDR3 nucleotides: TGTGCCAGCAGCCAGGGACAGGGGCCCTACGAGCAGTACTTC.

This clone has a handful of counts. The CDR3 nucleotides read TGCGCCAGCAGCTTGGGGCCTAGGTCCGCCGAGCAGTACTTC. It yields the protein CASSLGPRSAEQYF. The gene calls are TRBV5-1 and TRBJ2-7, with D uncertain. This CDR3 has 14 amino acids. CDR1 SGHRS and CDR2 YFSETQ come from the germline V gene. V was cut by 0 bases and J by 6 bases, with 13 bases left in between.

The chain employs TRBV6-2 or TRBV6-3 and TRBJ2-3; 8 nucleotides line up with TRBD2. Per the germline V gene, CDR1 is MNHEY and CDR2 is SVGEGT. The CDR3 is 16 residues long. Trimming took 4 bases from V and 9 from J; bases not matched to a gene: 15. The CDR3 reads CASSSQFKREPSTQYF. The CDR3 DNA reads TGTGCCAGCAGTTCACAATTTAAGCGGGAGCCTTCCACGCAGTATTTT.

This sequence joins TRBV30 and TRBJ1-5; weak D call: TRBD1 (6 bases). V lost 3 bases and J 4 bases, leaving 13 bases between the germline ends. Germline CDR1 GTSNPN, CDR2 SVGIG (reference sequence). This CDR3 has 14 residues. The CDR3 DNA sequence: TGTGCCTGGAGGGGGGCTTCGTCAAATCAGCCCCAGCATTTT. The encoded protein is CAWRGASSNQPQHF.

The rearrangement links TRBV2 to TRBJ2-6, with 8 bases fitting TRBD1. Losses at the gene ends were 7 bases for V and 0 bases for J; bases not matched to a gene: 11. The germline V gene encodes CDR1 SNHLY and CDR2 FYNNEI. The CDR3 loop spans 18 amino acids. The CDR3 DNA follows: TGTGCCAGCAATACTGGGACAGGCGCATTCTCTGGGGCCAACGTCCTGACTTTC. Its translation is CASNTGTGAFSGANVLTF.

This clone has only a few counts. This chain uses TRBV6-5 with TRBJ1-2; no clear D. The germline CDR1 and CDR2 sequences are MNHEY and SVGAGI. Between the trimmed V and J ends, which lost 3 bases and 5 bases, there was a span of 16 bases. This CDR3 comprises 15 residues. The CDR3 region is CASSYSGKNKYGYTF. For the CDR3, the DNA is TGTGCCAGCAGTTATTCCGGGAAAAATAAATATGGCTACACCTTC.

This clone was seen only once. The chain has TRBV6-5 and TRBJ2-5; D is undetermined. V was clipped by 5 bases and J by 4 bases, with 17 bases between them. The CDR3 consists of 15 residues. CDR1 is MNHEY, CDR2 SVGAGI, per germline. The CDR3, as DNA: TGTGCCAGCAGTACTGACTGGTCGAGTGGAGAGACCCAGTACTTC. It codes for CASSTDWSSGETQYF.

The V gene is TRBV6-6, the J gene TRBJ1-2; TRBD1 matches 8 bases. The CDR3 spans 14 residues. Germline CDR1 and CDR2: MNHNY and SVGAGI (reference sequence). With V trimmed by 5 bases and J by 0 bases, 2 bases remained unmatched. The CDR3 DNA follows: TGTGCCAGCAGTCTGACAGGGGCTAACTATGGCTACACCTTC. It codes for CASSLTGANYGYTF.

The chain carries TRBV6-4 and TRBJ1-6, with D possibly being TRBD1 (5 bases). Germline CDR1 MRHNA, CDR2 SNTAGT. Trimming took 6 bases from V and 4 from J, leaving 10 bases between them. The CDR3 runs 14 residues. In DNA form, the CDR3 reads TGTGCCAGCAGCGCAAGACAGTATAATTCACCCCTCCACTTT. Translation: CASSARQYNSPLHF.

The gene calls are TRBV7-9 and TRBJ2-6; the match to TRBD2 covers 13 bases. There are 16 residues in the CDR3. The germline CDR1 and CDR2 sequences are SEHNR and FQNEAQ (reference sequence). J gave up 3 bases and V 11 bases, and 7 bases lay outside the gene matches. DNA of the CDR3: TGTGCCCGCGAAGGACTAGCGGGGGTTGGGGCCAACGTCCTGACTTTC. Translated, it gives CAREGLAGVGANVLTF.

The V call is TRBV7-9, the J call TRBJ2-2; a weak D match, TRBD2 (5 bases). There are 15 residues in the CDR3. Germline V gene lookup returns CDR1 SEHNR and CDR2 FQNEAQ (reference sequence). V lost 2 bases to trimming and J lost 1 base, with 8 bases between them. CDR3 bases: TGTGCCAGCAGCTTAAGACGGGGGAACACCGGGGAGCTGTTTTTT. This encodes CASSLRRGNTGELFF.

CDR3 nucleotides: TGTGCCAGCAGCCCCGGGGGGGCCTACGAGCAGTACTTC. It is translated as CASSPGGAYEQYF. V and J are TRBV7-9 and TRBJ2-7; 8 bases map to TRBD2. V shed 5 bases, J shed 2 bases, and the junction held 2 bases outside the gene matches. The germline V gene has CDR1 SEHNR and CDR2 FQNEAQ (reference sequence). The CDR3 runs 13 residues.

The V and J genes are TRBV3-1 (or the pseudogene TRBV3-2) and TRBJ1-2; the D gene is possibly TRBD1 (5 bases). The germline V gene encodes CDR1 LGHDT and CDR2 YNNKEL (reference sequence). CDR3 length: 13 residues. V dropped 0 bases and J dropped 8 bases, with 10 bases sitting between them. Here the CDR3 reads CASSQDPRDGYTF. The CDR3 DNA reads as TGTGCCAGCAGCCAAGATCCGCGGGACGGCTACACCTTC.

The J gene is TRBJ1-4, the V gene TRBV7-2; the D gene is possibly TRBD1 (5 bases). Germline values: CDR1 SGHTA, CDR2 FQGNSA. CDR3 size: 14 residues. The V and J ends lost 5 bases and 11 bases respectively, with 18 bases between them. CDR3 bases: TGTGCCAGCAGCCCCGGGACTGCCCGTGGTAAACTGTTTTTT. This sequence encodes CASSPGTARGKLFF.